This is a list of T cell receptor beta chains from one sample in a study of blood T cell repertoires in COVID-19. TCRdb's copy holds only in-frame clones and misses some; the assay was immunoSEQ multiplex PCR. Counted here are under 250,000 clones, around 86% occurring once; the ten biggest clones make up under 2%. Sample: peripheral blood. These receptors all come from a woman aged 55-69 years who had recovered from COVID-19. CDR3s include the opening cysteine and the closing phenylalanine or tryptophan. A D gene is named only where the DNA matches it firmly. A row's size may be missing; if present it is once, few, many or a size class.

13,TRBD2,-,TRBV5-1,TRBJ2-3,CASSWEGSDTQYF,TGCGCCAGCAGCTGGGAGGGGTCAGATACGCAGTATTTT
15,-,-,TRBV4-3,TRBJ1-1,CASSQDYQGSRSAFF,TGCGCCAGCAGCCAAGACTACCAGGGTTCGAGGTCAGCTTTCTTT
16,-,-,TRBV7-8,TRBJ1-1,CASSLLGSRPNTEAFF,TGTGCCAGCAGCCTACTTGGGTCCAGGCCGAACACTGAAGCTTTCTTT
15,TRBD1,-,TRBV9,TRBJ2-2,CASSVGGTGPGELFF,TGTGCCAGCAGCGTAGGTGGGACAGGCCCCGGGGAGCTGTTTTTT
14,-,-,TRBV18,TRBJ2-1,CASSPSGRYNEQFF,TGTGCCAGCTCACCGTCAGGGCGGTACAATGAGCAGTTCTTC
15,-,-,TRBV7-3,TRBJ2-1,CASSLNGRVGNEQFF,TGTGCCAGCAGCTTAAATGGCAGGGTAGGGAATGAGCAGTTCTTC
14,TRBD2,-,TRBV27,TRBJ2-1,CASSYSGVYNEQFF,TGTGCCAGCAGTTACAGCGGGGTCTACAATGAGCAGTTCTTC
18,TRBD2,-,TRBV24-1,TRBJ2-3,CATSGPGRERGASDTQYF,TGTGCCACCAGTGGCCCAGGGCGCGAGCGGGGGGCCTCAGATACGCAGTATTTT
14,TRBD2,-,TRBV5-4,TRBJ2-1,CASSLAGGQNEQFF,TGTGCCAGCAGCTTAGCGGGGGGGCAGAATGAGCAGTTCTTC
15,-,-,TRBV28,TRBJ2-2,CASSLEGVNTGELFF,TGTGCCAGCAGTCTGGAAGGGGTGAACACCGGGGAGCTGTTTTTT
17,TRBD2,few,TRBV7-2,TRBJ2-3,CASSSSRGRGGGDTQYF,TGTGCCAGCAGCTCCTCCCGGGGGCGGGGGGGAGGTGATACGCAGTATTTT
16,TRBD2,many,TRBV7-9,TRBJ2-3,CASSRLAGVIADTQYF,TGTGCCAGCAGCCGACTAGCGGGGGTCATCGCAGATACGCAGTATTTT
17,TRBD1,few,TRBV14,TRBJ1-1,CASSQVPGQGMDTEAFF,TGTGCCAGCAGCCAAGTCCCGGGACAGGGTATGGACACTGAAGCTTTCTTT
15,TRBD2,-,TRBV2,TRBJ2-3,CASRVAGGSTDTQYF,TGTGCCAGCAGGGTAGCGGGGGGGAGCACAGATACGCAGTATTTT
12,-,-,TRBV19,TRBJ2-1,CASSIVSGEQFF,TGTGCCAGTAGTATAGTATCGGGTGAGCAGTTCTTC